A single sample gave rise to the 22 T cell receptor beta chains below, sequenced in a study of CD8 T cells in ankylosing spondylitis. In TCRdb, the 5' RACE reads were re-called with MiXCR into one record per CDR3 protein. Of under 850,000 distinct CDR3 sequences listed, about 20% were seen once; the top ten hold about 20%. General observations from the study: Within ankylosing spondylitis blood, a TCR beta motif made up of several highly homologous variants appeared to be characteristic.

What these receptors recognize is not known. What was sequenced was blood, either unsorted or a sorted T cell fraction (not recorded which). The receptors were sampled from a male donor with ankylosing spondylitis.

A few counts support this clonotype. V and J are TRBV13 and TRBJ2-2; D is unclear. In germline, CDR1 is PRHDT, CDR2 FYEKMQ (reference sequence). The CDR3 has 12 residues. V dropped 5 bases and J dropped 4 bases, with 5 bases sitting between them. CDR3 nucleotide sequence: TGTGCCAGCAGCATCCTCACCGGGGAGCTGTTTTTT. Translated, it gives CASSILTGELFF.

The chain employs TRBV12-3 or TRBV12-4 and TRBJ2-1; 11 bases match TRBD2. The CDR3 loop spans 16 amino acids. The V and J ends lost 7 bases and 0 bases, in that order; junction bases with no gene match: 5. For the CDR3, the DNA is TGTGCCAGCACCCCTAGCGGGGGGCCCTCCTACAATGAGCAGTTCTTC. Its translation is CASTPSGGPSYNEQFF.

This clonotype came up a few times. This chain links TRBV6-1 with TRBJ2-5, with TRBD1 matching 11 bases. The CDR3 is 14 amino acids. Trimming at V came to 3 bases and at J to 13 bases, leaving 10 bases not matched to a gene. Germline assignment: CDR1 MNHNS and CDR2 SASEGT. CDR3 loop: CASSESLDRGPTYF. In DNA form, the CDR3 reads TGTGCCAGCAGTGAGAGTCTGGACAGGGGGCCTACGTACTTC.

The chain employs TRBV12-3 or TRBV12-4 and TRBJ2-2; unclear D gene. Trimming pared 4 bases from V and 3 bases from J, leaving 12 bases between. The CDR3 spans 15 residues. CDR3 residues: CASSSGEVYTGELFF. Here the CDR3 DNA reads TGTGCCAGCAGTTCAGGTGAAGTCTACACCGGGGAGCTGTTTTTT.

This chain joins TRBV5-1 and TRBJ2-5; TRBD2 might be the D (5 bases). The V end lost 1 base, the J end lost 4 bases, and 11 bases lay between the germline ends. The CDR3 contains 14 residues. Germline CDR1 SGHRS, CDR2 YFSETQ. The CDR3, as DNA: TGCGCCAGCAGCTTGAGGACGGCGGGAGAGACCCAGTACTTC. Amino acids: CASSLRTAGETQYF.

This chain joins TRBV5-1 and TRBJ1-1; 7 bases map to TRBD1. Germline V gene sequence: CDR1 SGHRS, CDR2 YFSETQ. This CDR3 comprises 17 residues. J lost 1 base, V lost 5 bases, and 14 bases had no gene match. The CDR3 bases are TGCGCCAGCAGAGGGGGGCAGGGGGGCTTGAGGAACACTGAAGCTTTCTTT. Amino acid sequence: CASRGGQGGLRNTEAFF. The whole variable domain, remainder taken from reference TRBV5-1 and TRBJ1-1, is KAGVTQTPRYLIKTRGQQVTLSCSPISGHRSVSWYQQTPGQGLQFLFEYFSETQRNKGNFPGRFSGRQFSNSRSEMNVSTLELGDSALYLCASRGGQGGLRNTEAFFGQGTRLTVV.

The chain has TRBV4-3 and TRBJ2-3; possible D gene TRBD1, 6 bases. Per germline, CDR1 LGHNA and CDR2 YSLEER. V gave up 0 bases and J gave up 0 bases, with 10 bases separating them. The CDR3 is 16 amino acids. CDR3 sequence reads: CASSQDGGASTDTQYF. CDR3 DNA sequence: TGCGCCAGCAGCCAAGATGGGGGCGCAAGCACAGATACGCAGTATTTT.

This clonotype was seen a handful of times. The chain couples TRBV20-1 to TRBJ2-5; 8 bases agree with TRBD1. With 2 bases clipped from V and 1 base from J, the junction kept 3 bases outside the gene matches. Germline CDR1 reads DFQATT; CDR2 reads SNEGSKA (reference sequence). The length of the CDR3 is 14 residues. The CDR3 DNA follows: TGCAGTGCTAGACTACAGGGGGTCCAAGAGACCCAGTACTTC. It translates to CSARLQGVQETQYF.

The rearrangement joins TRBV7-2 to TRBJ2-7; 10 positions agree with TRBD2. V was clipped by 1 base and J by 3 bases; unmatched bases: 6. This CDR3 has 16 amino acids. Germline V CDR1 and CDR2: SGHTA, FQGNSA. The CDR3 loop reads CASSLGRTSGYYEQYF. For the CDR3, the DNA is TGTGCCAGCAGCTTAGGACGGACTAGCGGCTACTACGAGCAGTACTTC.

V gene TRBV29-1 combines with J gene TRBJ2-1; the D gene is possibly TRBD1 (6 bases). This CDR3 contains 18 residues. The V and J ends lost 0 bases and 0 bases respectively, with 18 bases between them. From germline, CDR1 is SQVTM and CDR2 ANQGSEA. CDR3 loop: CSVEDGFRGQSSYNEQFF. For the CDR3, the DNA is TGCAGCGTTGAAGATGGCTTCAGGGGCCAGAGCTCCTACAATGAGCAGTTCTTC.

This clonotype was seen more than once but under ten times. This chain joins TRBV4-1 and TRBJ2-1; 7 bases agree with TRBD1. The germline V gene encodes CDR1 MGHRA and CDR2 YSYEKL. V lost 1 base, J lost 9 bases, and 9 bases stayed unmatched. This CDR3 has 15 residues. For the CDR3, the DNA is TGCGCCAGCAGCCAAGTCACAGGGGCGGAGAGTGAGCAGTTCTTC. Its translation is CASSQVTGAESEQFF.

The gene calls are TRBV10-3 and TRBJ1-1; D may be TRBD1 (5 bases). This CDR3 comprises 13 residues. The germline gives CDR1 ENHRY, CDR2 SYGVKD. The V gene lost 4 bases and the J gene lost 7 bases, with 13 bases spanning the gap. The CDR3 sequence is CAISGPGGSEAFF. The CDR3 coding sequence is TGTGCCATCAGTGGGCCCGGGGGGAGTGAAGCTTTCTTT.

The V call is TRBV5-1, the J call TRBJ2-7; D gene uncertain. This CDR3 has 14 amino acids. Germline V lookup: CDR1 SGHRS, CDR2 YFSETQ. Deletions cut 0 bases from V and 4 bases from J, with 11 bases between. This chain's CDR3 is CASSLGLGPYEQYF. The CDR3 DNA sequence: TGCGCCAGCAGCTTGGGGCTTGGCCCGTACGAGCAGTACTTC.

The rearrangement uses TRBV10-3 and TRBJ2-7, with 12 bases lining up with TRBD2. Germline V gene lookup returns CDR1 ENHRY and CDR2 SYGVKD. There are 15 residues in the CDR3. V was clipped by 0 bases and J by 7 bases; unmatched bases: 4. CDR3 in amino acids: CAISESTSGSWEQYF. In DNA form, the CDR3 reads TGTGCCATCAGTGAGTCGACTAGCGGGAGTTGGGAGCAGTACTTC.

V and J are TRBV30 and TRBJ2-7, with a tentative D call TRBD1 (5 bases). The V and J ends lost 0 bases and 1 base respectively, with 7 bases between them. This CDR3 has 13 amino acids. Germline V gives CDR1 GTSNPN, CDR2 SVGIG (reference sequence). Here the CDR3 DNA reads TGTGCCTGGAGTGTTGACAGTTCCTACGAGCAGTACTTC. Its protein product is CAWSVDSSYEQYF.

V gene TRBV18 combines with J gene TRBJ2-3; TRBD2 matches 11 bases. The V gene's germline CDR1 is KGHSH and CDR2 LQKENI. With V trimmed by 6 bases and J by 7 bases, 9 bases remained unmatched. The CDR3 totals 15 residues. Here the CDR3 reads CASSQLAGEGYTQYF. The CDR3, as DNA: TGTGCCAGCTCGCAACTAGCGGGGGAAGGCTATACGCAGTATTTT.

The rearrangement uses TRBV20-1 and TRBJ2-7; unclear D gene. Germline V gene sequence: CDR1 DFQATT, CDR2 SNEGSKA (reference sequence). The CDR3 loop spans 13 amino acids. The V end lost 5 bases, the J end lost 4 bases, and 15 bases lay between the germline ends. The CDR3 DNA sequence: TGCAGTGCTGAACGTCAATCATTGTACGAGCAGTACTTC. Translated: CSAERQSLYEQYF.

Written as DNA, the CDR3 is TGCGCCAGCAGCCAAGATCTAGGCAGGGGGACCGAAGCTTTCTTT. Amino acids: CASSQDLGRGTEAFF. This rearrangement joins TRBV4-1 to TRBJ1-1, with 7 bases matching TRBD1. V was clipped by 0 bases and J by 8 bases; unmatched bases: 9. Germline CDR1 MGHRA, CDR2 YSYEKL. CDR3 length: 15 residues.

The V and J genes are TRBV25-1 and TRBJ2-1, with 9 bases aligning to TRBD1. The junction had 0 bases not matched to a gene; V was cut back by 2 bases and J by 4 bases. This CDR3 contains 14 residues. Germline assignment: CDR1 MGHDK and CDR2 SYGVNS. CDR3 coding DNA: TGTGCCAGCAGTGAAGGGACAGGGTACAATGAGCAGTTCTTC. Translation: CASSEGTGYNEQFF.

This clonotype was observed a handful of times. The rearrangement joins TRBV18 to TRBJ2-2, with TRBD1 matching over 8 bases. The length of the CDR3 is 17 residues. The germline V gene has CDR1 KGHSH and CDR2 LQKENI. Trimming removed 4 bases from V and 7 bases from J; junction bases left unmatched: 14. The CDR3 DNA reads TGTGCCAGCTCACTATCCGGACAGGGAGGTTCCATCGGGGAGCTGTTTTTT. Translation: CASSLSGQGGSIGELFF.

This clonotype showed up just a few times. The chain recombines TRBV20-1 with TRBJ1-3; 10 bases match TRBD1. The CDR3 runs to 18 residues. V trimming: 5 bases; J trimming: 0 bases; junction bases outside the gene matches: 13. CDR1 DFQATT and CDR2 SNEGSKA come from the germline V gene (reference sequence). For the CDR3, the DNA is TGCAGTGCTCCTCATGGGGACAGGGGTCACTCCTCTGGAAACACCATATATTTT. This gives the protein CSAPHGDRGHSSGNTIYF.

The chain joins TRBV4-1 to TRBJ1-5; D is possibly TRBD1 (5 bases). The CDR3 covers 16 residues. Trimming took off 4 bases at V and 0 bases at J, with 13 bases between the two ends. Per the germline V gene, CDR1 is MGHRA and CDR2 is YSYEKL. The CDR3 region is CASSPFGGDSNQPQHF. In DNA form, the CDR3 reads TGCGCCAGCAGCCCGTTCGGGGGGGATAGCAATCAGCCCCAGCATTTT.